This TCR beta chain is from a study of CD8+CD57+ T cells in acquired aplastic anemia. Across the whole study: Each DNA sample taken from sorted CD4+ and CD8+ cells came to approximately 3 ug on average. There were roughly 11 million reads, on average, for CD4+ cells from healthy donors.

This CDR3 comprises 15 residues. In germline, CDR1 is LNHDA, CDR2 SQIVND (reference sequence). Trimming removed 5 bases from V and 0 bases from J; junction bases left unmatched: 5. TCR beta VDJ and CDR3 were profiled, and genomic DNA was the template. One entry per CDR3 protein results from TCRdb running MiXCR on the reads. This table holds about 68,000 distinct CDR3 sequences, roughly half found once. This receptor was taken from a human donor in good health, serving as a control. This chain joins TRBV19 and TRBJ2-3; 7 nucleotides match TRBD1. Sequences were obtained from sorted CD4+, CD8+, or CD8+CD57+ T cells (not recorded which) from PBMCs. The CDR3 loop is CASSPDRASTDTQYF. The DNA for the CDR3 is TGTGCCAGTAGTCCCGACAGGGCTAGCACAGATACGCAGTATTTT.